In this sample, the clone carrying this TCR beta chain turned up many times. The source of the sample is a study of breast tumors, draining lymph nodes, adjacent tissues. The CDR3 contains 13 residues. The germline V gene encodes CDR1 DFQATT and CDR2 SNEGSKA (reference sequence). V gave up 6 bases and J gave up 5 bases; unmatched junction bases: 7. Breast cancer patients provided tissue from their axillary draining lymph nodes. One entry per CDR3 protein results from TCRdb running MiXCR on the multiplex PCR reads. The table has about 140,000 distinct CDR3 sequences, 20% to 25% seen once. The gene calls are TRBV20-1 and TRBJ1-2, with 9 bases matching TRBD1. The clonotype comes from a female donor with breast cancer. Some clones in this sample may be carry-over from other donors' samples. Sequenced material: axillary lymph node tissue. CDR3 DNA: TGCAGTGCCACCGCTGGACAGGGGTATGGCTACACCTTC. Translated, it gives CSATAGQGYGYTF.